This T cell receptor beta chain was found in a study of CD8+ T cells in alopecia areata. The overall study: The authors scored treated patients' severity by affected scalp percentage.

This sample's treatment: oral pan-JAK inhibitor, 5-10 mg twice daily. Collected material from alopecia areata patients comprised lesional scalp punch biopsies and peripheral blood. Following RNA extraction, reverse transcription yielded cDNA that acted as the sequencing template. The assay was immunoSEQ multiplex PCR, and TCRdb's table has in-frame clones only and misses some. In the table there are about 200,000 clones, around 66% of which are singletons. This clone was seen more than once but under ten times. The CDR3 loop spans 13 amino acids. Trimming cost V 5 bases and J 2 bases, with 7 bases left between them. Looked up from germline, CDR1 is SGHTA and CDR2 is FQGTGA.

The receptor's source is a human donor with alopecia areata. Here the sequenced sample was CD4+ T cells sorted from blood, taken at week 4, from a patient treated with tofacitinib. The chain uses TRBV7-3 and TRBJ1-5; no reliable D call. The CDR3 region has the DNA TGTGCCAGCAGCAACGGGGGCAATCAGCCCCAGCATTTT. It is translated as CASSNGGNQPQHF. Full variable domain (outside the CDR3, taken from reference TRBV7-3 and TRBJ1-5): GAGVSQTPSNKVTEKGKYVELRCDPISGHTALYWYRQSLGQGPEFLIYFQGTGAADDSGLPNDRFFAVRPEGSVSTLKIQRTERGDSAVYLCASSNGGNQPQHFGDGTRLSIL.